The present TCR beta chain was sequenced within a study of shared clonotypes between healthy human individuals. Positive CCR7 selection of CD45RO-negative cells yielded the naive CD8 cells, and terminally differentiated effector memory CD45RA+ cells were excluded. In the original workflow: ImmunoSEQ yielded junction-only sequences lacking quality scores, so filtering differed. Libraries were prepared by immunoSEQ multiplex PCR; TCRdb keeps only in-frame clonotypes and omits some of them. That table gives V, J and clone size, and the DNA gave D and trimming. The table lists about 2.1 million clones, 90% to 95% of them singletons. Study-level findings and limits: Though the depth was large, rarefaction showed that sorted-subset sequencing was incomplete. Estimated richness values were generally larger in naive subsets than in memory subsets.

On this clone: Antigen: not known.

Germline-derived CDR1 and CDR2 are SGDLS and YYNGEE. V lost 4 bases to trimming and J lost 4 bases, with 17 bases between them. The CDR3 sequence is 15 residues long. V is TRBV9 and J is TRBJ1-2; D is unclear. Sequenced input: naive CD8+ T cells from PBMCs. The sequence came from a man aged 18-30 years in good health. Some clones in this sample may be carry-over from other donors' samples. The CDR3 here is CASSITPDTAYGYTF. In DNA form, the CDR3 reads TGTGCCAGCAGCATAACTCCCGACACCGCCTATGGCTACACCTTC.